Presented here are 14 T cell receptor beta chains from one specimen sequenced in a study of persistence of HIV-infected CD4 T cells. No antigen is known for these receptors. Cells were stimulated nonspecifically with anti-CD3/anti-CD28 magnetic beads. Sorting of responding CD4+ T cells relied on upregulated CD40 ligand together with CD69. This was the immunoSEQ version 4 assay in survey mode. Profiled with immunoSEQ multiplex PCR; TCRdb holds only in-frame clones, not every one. The table records 35,000 to 40,000 clones, 87% of them present only once. Sample: CD4+ T cells sorted from PBMCs after roughly 19-hour stimulation, taken from a patient who received antiretroviral therapy. Receptors originate from an adult man with HIV who was CMV-seropositive.

The chain uses TRBV6-5 and TRBJ2-1, with TRBD2 as a possible D gene (7 bases). The CDR3 length is 13 residues. Trimming shortened V by 7 bases and J by 10 bases, and 17 bases separated the two germline ends. Per germline, CDR1 MNHEY and CDR2 SVGAGI. The CDR3 protein is CASTDGGHGEQFF. As DNA, the CDR3 is TGTGCCAGCACCGACGGGGGGCACGGGGAGCAGTTCTTC.

In this sample, this clone turned up once. The chain links TRBV11-3 to TRBJ1-1; possible D gene TRBD1, 5 bases. This CDR3 region has 12 residues. CDR1 and CDR2 (germline): SGHNT, YENEEA. The V and J ends lost 0 bases and 7 bases respectively, with 6 bases between them. In nucleotides, the CDR3 is TGTGCCAGCAGCTTAGAGAGGGGTGAAGCTTTCTTT. The encoded protein is CASSLERGEAFF.

This clone showed up just once. The chain is built from TRBV10-3 and TRBJ2-3, with TRBD1 matching 8 bases. The CDR3 extends over 15 amino acids. Germline lookup yields CDR1 ENHRY and CDR2 SYGVKD. Trimming at V came to 9 bases and at J to 0 bases, leaving 8 bases not matched to a gene. This CDR3 is CAIADRVLSTDTQYF. The CDR3 coding sequence is TGTGCCATAGCGGACAGGGTACTGAGCACAGATACGCAGTATTTT.

V gene TRBV19 combines with J gene TRBJ1-5; a possible D gene is TRBD1 (5 bases). V lost 4 bases, J lost 7 bases, and 17 bases lay in between. Germline loops: CDR1 LNHDA, CDR2 SQIVND (reference sequence). This CDR3 has 15 residues. Here the CDR3 reads CASSTLRGQGQPQHF. CDR3 sequence (DNA): TGTGCCAGTAGTACCCTCCGGGGTCAGGGACAGCCCCAGCATTTT.

Worth noting for this clone: The DNA is omitted, as the CDR3 cannot be located on it reliably, and the CDR3 follows TCRdb's listing. This sequence joins TRBV3-1 (or the pseudogene TRBV3-2) and TRBJ1-5; the table's D call, TRBD1, has no DNA check behind it. The CDR3 extends over 16 residues, inclusive of both ends. Germline CDR1 LGHDT, CDR2 YNNKEL (reference sequence). CDR3 loop: CASSRSKQGAILAQHF.

This clone was counted a single time. V is TRBV30 and J is TRBJ2-5, with D unclear. This CDR3 is built from 14 residues. V lost 3 bases and J 1 base, leaving 12 bases between the germline ends. Germline CDR1 is GTSNPN and CDR2 is SVGIG (reference sequence). CDR3 coding DNA: TGTGCCTGGAGAGGCAGTTTATCCCAAGAGACCCAGTACTTC. Translating gives CAWRGSLSQETQYF.

This clone has only one observation. The V call is TRBV20-1, the J call TRBJ1-1, with TRBD1 as a possible D gene (6 bases). Per germline, CDR1 DFQATT and CDR2 SNEGSKA (reference sequence). CDR3 size: 12 residues. Trimming left V 3 bases short and J 10 bases short, with 15 bases between. CDR3 region: CSASARDTGAFF. DNA of the CDR3: TGCAGTGCTAGTGCCCGGGACACGGGAGCTTTCTTT.

V gene TRBV7-2 combines with J gene TRBJ1-5, with TRBD1 identical over 7 bases. Germline trimming cut 3 bases from V and 2 bases from J; bases unmatched to any gene: 4. Germline values: CDR1 SGHTA, CDR2 FQGNSA. This CDR3 contains 15 residues. The chain's CDR3 is CASSLAGGGNQPQHF. CDR3 bases: TGTGCCAGCAGCTTGGCAGGGGGGGGCAATCAGCCCCAGCATTTT.

The V gene is TRBV24-1, the J gene TRBJ2-2, with 9 positions matching TRBD1. V was clipped by 6 bases and J by 5 bases; unmatched bases: 6. The germline V gene encodes CDR1 KGHDR and CDR2 SFDVKD. CDR3 size: 15 residues. CDR3 in DNA: TGTGCCACCAGTACAGGGGGCGCGGGGACCGGGGAGCTGTTTTTT. Its protein product is CATSTGGAGTGELFF.

The genes are TRBV4-2 and TRBJ2-7; D is perhaps TRBD1 or TRBD2 (5 bases each). With 3 bases removed from V and 0 bases from J, the gap between germline ends came to 12 bases. The CDR3 is made up of 15 amino acids. From germline, CDR1 is LGHNA and CDR2 YNFKEQ. Here the CDR3 DNA reads TGTGCCAGCAGCCAGGCCGGGACCTTCTCCTACGAGCAGTACTTC. As protein: CASSQAGTFSYEQYF.

This clone showed up just a few times. V is TRBV27 and J is TRBJ1-6; D uncertain. CDR1 and CDR2 (germline): MNHEY, SMNVEV (reference sequence). This CDR3 spans 17 amino acids. V shed 1 base and J shed 5 bases, with 15 bases lying between them. The CDR3 nucleotides read TGTGCCAGCAGTTTATATAAGACCGGAAGTAATAATTCACCCCTCCACTTT. Its protein product is CASSLYKTGSNNSPLHF.

The chain uses TRBV6-5 and TRBJ1-2; TRBD1 matches 7 bases. Germline V CDR1 and CDR2: MNHEY, SVGAGI. Trimming cost V 7 bases and J 6 bases; bases outside gene matches: 11. This CDR3 is 14 amino acids long. CDR3 nucleotides: TGTGCCAGCATCTACAGGGGTGGGTTTGATGGCTACACCTTC. It translates to CASIYRGGFDGYTF.

As DNA, the CDR3 is TGTGCCAGCAGCCAACAGGGGGGCTATGGCTACACCTTC. Its translation is CASSQQGGYGYTF. This chain links TRBV4-2 with TRBJ1-2; 7 positions agree with TRBD1. Unmatched junction bases numbered 1, after V lost 2 bases and J lost 4 bases. CDR1 is LGHNA, CDR2 YNFKEQ, per germline. The CDR3 has 13 amino acids.

J is TRBJ2-4 and V is TRBV9; perhaps D is TRBD1 or TRBD2 (5 bases each). Germline CDR1 SGDLS, CDR2 YYNGEE. CDR3 size: 14 residues. V shed 4 bases and J shed 1 base, with 9 bases lying between them. The CDR3 here is CASSTGLAKNIQYF. CDR3 sequence (DNA): TGTGCCAGCAGCACGGGGCTGGCCAAAAACATTCAGTACTTC.